The next 3 T cell receptor beta chains were all read from a single sample in a study of T cell responses to AZD1222 COVID-19 vaccine. Libraries were prepared by immunoSEQ multiplex PCR; TCRdb keeps only in-frame clonotypes and omits some of them. Counted here are roughly 49,000 clones, about three quarters occurring once; the ten biggest clones make up around 6.6%. This sample comprised peripheral blood, obtained on day 0 of AZD1222 vaccination. These receptor sequences come from an adult in good health.

The chain joins TRBV5-1 to TRBJ2-1; the D is unclear. Germline CDR1 is SGHRS and CDR2 is YFSETQ. The length of the CDR3 is 14 residues. Trimming took off 0 bases at V and 10 bases at J, with 14 bases between the two ends. CDR3 nucleotides: TGCGCCAGCAGCTTGGAAAGGGTTGTTTGGGAGCAGTTCTTC. It yields the protein CASSLERVVWEQFF.

This chain uses TRBV30 with TRBJ2-2; tentatively, D is TRBD1 or TRBD2 (7 bases each). The CDR3 length is 15 residues. The V end was cut by 3 bases, the J end by 6 bases, with 17 bases between. CDR1 is GTSNPN and CDR2 is SVGIG in the germline V gene (reference sequence). The CDR3 sequence: CAWRGGGSRAGELFF. In nucleotides, the CDR3 is TGTGCCTGGAGGGGAGGGGGCTCCCGAGCCGGGGAGCTGTTTTTT.

This clone was counted a single time. The rearrangement uses TRBV10-3 and TRBJ2-7; the D gene is possibly TRBD1 (6 bases). This CDR3 comprises 13 residues. Germline CDR1 ENHRY, CDR2 SYGVKD. V was cut by 3 bases and J by 6 bases, with 12 bases left in between. DNA of the CDR3: TGTGCCATCAGTGATACGGACAGATCCGAGCAGTACGTC. Translating it yields CAISDTDRSEQYV.